The sequence of this T cell receptor (beta chain) was determined in a study of blood T cell repertoires in COVID-19. Study details: Acute and convalescent COVID-19 samples came from the United States, Italy and Spain. T cells, B-cell-depleted T cells, or PBMCs provided the cDNA or gDNA that served as material.

TCRdb's table, derived via immunoSEQ multiplex PCR, lists solely in-frame clones and lacks some. This table holds roughly 140,000 clones, approximately 83% found once. Germline values: CDR1 SGHNT, CDR2 YYREEE (reference sequence). CDR3 length: 16 amino acids. V trimming: 3 bases; J trimming: 7 bases; junction bases outside the gene matches: 11. The sequence was obtained from a woman aged 60-75 years with COVID-19, enrolled during active disease. The chain joins TRBV5-4 to TRBJ2-1; TRBD2 aligns across 9 bases. Sequences were obtained from peripheral blood. The CDR3 bases are TGTGCCAGCAGCTATGGACTAGCGCAATATAGTAATGAGCAGTTCTTC. Translating it yields CASSYGLAQYSNEQFF.